The 21 T cell receptor beta chains presented below share a single source sample, sequenced in a study of identical twins. From the 5' RACE reads, TCRdb called clonotypes with MiXCR, one entry per CDR3 protein. Among 600,000 to 850,000 distinct CDR3 sequences listed, roughly 18% were seen once. The data also belong to a second study, concerning T cells expressing NK-cell markers.

The sample was PBMCs. These receptors were obtained from a young woman in good health.

This clonotype has more than one count but fewer than ten. CDR3 nucleotides: TGTGCCAGCACCCCCACGGGGGGATCACCCCTCCACTTT. Protein product: CASTPTGGSPLHF. The rearrangement uses TRBV12-3 or TRBV12-4 and TRBJ1-6; a weak D match, TRBD1 (5 bases). V was trimmed by 7 bases and J by 10 bases, leaving 14 bases between them. The CDR3 is 13 residues long.

This clonotype was counted a few times. The chain uses TRBV5-1 and TRBJ2-4; D is unclear. In germline, CDR1 is SGHRS, CDR2 YFSETQ. The CDR3 contains 14 residues. Trimming removed 4 bases at V and 3 bases at J, with 11 bases between. The DNA of the CDR3 is TGCGCCAGCAGCCTGACCCTAGACAAAAACATTCAGTACTTC. Translation: CASSLTLDKNIQYF. Based on the CDR3 plus reference TRBV5-1 and TRBJ2-4, the full variable domain is KAGVTQTPRYLIKTRGQQVTLSCSPISGHRSVSWYQQTPGQGLQFLFEYFSETQRNKGNFPGRFSGRQFSNSRSEMNVSTLELGDSALYLCASSLTLDKNIQYFGAGTRLSVL.

V gene TRBV12-3 or TRBV12-4 combines with J gene TRBJ2-1; D is uncertain. The CDR3 runs to 12 residues. V lost 1 base to trimming and J lost 11 bases, with 9 bases between them. CDR3 loop: CASSLEVGKQFF. Written as DNA, the CDR3 is TGTGCCAGCAGTTTAGAAGTAGGAAAGCAGTTCTTC.

CDR3 nucleotide sequence: TGTGCCAGCAGCTTTGTGGATAGCGAAGCCGGGGAGCTGTTTTTT. Translating gives CASSFVDSEAGELFF. V is TRBV5-6 and J is TRBJ2-2; a possible D gene is TRBD2 (5 bases). This CDR3 comprises 15 residues. Trimming removed 2 bases from V and 6 bases from J, with 14 bases in between. The V gene's germline CDR1 is SGHDT and CDR2 YYEEEE. The whole variable domain, filled in from reference TRBV5-6 and TRBJ2-2, reads DAGVTQSPTHLIKTRGQQVTLRCSPKSGHDTVSWYQQALGQGPQFIFQYYEEEERQRGNFPDRFSGHQFPNYSSELNVNALLLGDSALYLCASSFVDSEAGELFFGEGSRLTVL.

The chain employs TRBV7-2 and TRBJ1-1; D call uncertain. Germline lookup yields CDR1 SGHTA and CDR2 FQGNSA. CDR3 size: 12 residues. The V gene lost 2 bases and the J gene lost 6 bases, with 7 bases spanning the gap. The CDR3 nucleotides are TGTGCCAGCAGCTTAAGGGTTCCTGAAGCTTTCTTT. Translating gives CASSLRVPEAFF.

This clonotype was detected ten times or more. The V and J genes are TRBV5-6 and TRBJ2-7; D call uncertain. Trimming pared 1 base from V and 3 bases from J, leaving 17 bases between. This CDR3 has 16 amino acids. Germline CDR1 SGHDT, CDR2 YYEEEE. The CDR3 sequence is CASSLLQAQWGYEQYF. CDR3 bases: TGTGCCAGCAGCTTGCTCCAAGCCCAATGGGGCTACGAGCAGTACTTC.

This clonotype was found a few times. V usage is TRBV11-1 and J usage is TRBJ1-2, with D perhaps TRBD1 (5 bases). Germline CDR1 and CDR2: SGHAT and FQDESV (reference sequence). Trimming pared 5 bases from V and 0 bases from J, leaving 22 bases between. The CDR3 runs to 18 residues. The DNA for the CDR3 is TGTGCCAGCAGCCAACAGTACGACAGATCGGGTACTAACTATGGCTACACCTTC. This codes for CASSQQYDRSGTNYGYTF.

This clonotype was seen more than once but under ten times. The gene calls are TRBV7-2 and TRBJ2-3, with D perhaps matching TRBD1 (6 bases). The CDR3 extends over 16 amino acids. V was trimmed by 4 bases and J by 8 bases, leaving 22 bases between them. The germline CDR1 and CDR2 sequences are SGHTA and FQGNSA. As DNA, the CDR3 is TGTGCCAGCAGCTACCAGGGGACGACGAAGGGACCTACGCAGTATTTT. This sequence encodes CASSYQGTTKGPTQYF.

This clonotype came up a few times. The chain carries TRBV29-1 and TRBJ2-1, with 10 positions matching TRBD2. Germline V gene lookup returns CDR1 SQVTM and CDR2 ANQGSEA. Losses at the gene ends were 0 bases for V and 7 bases for J; bases not matched to a gene: 9. This CDR3 spans 16 amino acids. The CDR3 reads CSVEDPVAGGGNEQFF. CDR3 bases: TGCAGCGTTGAAGATCCGGTAGCGGGAGGTGGGAATGAGCAGTTCTTC.

The chain links TRBV7-2 to TRBJ2-1; 12 nucleotides line up with TRBD2. Trimming at V came to 4 bases and at J to 7 bases, leaving 5 bases not matched to a gene. CDR3 size: 15 residues. Germline CDR1 and CDR2: SGHTA and FQGNSA. The CDR3 is CASSYRLAGANEQFF. The CDR3 nucleotides read TGTGCCAGCAGCTATAGACTAGCGGGAGCGAATGAGCAGTTCTTC.

This clonotype was found many times. The chain uses TRBV10-2 and TRBJ2-3; possibly TRBD1 or TRBD2 for D (5 bases each). This CDR3 region has 14 residues. V was trimmed by 6 bases and J by 2 bases, leaving 12 bases between them. From germline, CDR1 is WSHSY and CDR2 SAAADI. The CDR3 DNA follows: TGCGCCAGCAGCCGGGACCCCTACACAGATACGCAGTATTTT. Its protein product is CASSRDPYTDTQYF.

This clonotype appeared a few times. This rearrangement joins TRBV20-1 to TRBJ2-1; D remains unclear. V was shortened by 3 bases and J by 6 bases, with 6 bases between the two germline ends. The CDR3 has 11 residues. In germline, CDR1 is DFQATT, CDR2 SNEGSKA (reference sequence). CDR3 bases: TGCAGTGCTAGGCACGGCAATGAGCAGTTCTTC. It is translated as CSARHGNEQFF.

The table lists this clonotype with a few counts. This CDR3 reads CSAALAGADTQYF. The CDR3 DNA reads TGCAGTGCCGCTCTAGCGGGCGCAGATACGCAGTATTTT. V is TRBV20-1 and J is TRBJ2-3, with 8 nucleotides matching TRBD2. Per the germline V gene, CDR1 is DFQATT and CDR2 is SNEGSKA (reference sequence). The junction had 6 bases not matched to a gene; V was cut back by 6 bases and J by 4 bases. The CDR3 consists of 13 residues.

This clonotype has just a few counts. This rearrangement joins TRBV7-9 to TRBJ1-1, with D hard to call. Germline V CDR1 and CDR2: SEHNR, FQNEAQ (reference sequence). The CDR3 is made up of 16 amino acids. The ends were cut back, 1 base at V and 1 base at J, with 13 bases in the middle. The CDR3 DNA sequence: TGTGCCAGCAGCTTAGTCCCGTCAGCGCCGAACACTGAAGCTTTCTTT. Translating it yields CASSLVPSAPNTEAFF.

This clonotype was counted a few times. V is TRBV7-8 and J is TRBJ2-3; maybe TRBD1 (6 bases). This CDR3 is built from 14 residues. The germline CDR1 and CDR2 sequences are SGHVS and FQNEAQ. Trimming stripped 7 bases from V and 6 bases from J, with 17 bases between. The CDR3 DNA reads TGTGCCAGCAAAACAGGGCAAGGGTCCGATACGCAGTATTTT. Its protein product is CASKTGQGSDTQYF.

This sequence joins TRBV3-1 and TRBJ1-5; D uncertain. V gave up 1 base and J gave up 2 bases, with 9 bases separating them. The CDR3 totals 15 residues. In germline, CDR1 is LGHDT, CDR2 YNNKEL (reference sequence). CDR3 region: CASSQGGRGNQPQHF. The CDR3 nucleotides are TGTGCCAGCAGCCAAGGGGGTAGGGGCAATCAGCCCCAGCATTTT.

J is TRBJ2-7 and V is TRBV25-1; unclear D gene. CDR1 and CDR2 from the germline V gene are MGHDK and SYGVNS. There are 14 residues in the CDR3. V shed 2 bases and J shed 0 bases, with 8 bases lying between them. The CDR3 nucleotides read TGTGCCAGCAGTGAACAACAGAGCTCCTACGAGCAGTACTTC. It specifies CASSEQQSSYEQYF.

The chain has TRBV29-1 and TRBJ2-5; D might be TRBD1 (5 bases). Germline assignment: CDR1 SQVTM and CDR2 ANQGSEA. The ends were cut back, 4 bases at V and 1 base at J, with 7 bases in the middle. The CDR3 sequence is 12 residues long. The DNA of the CDR3 is TGCAGCGTTGGGGGCGGCCAAGAGACCCAGTACTTC. Translated, it gives CSVGGGQETQYF.

This clonotype has more than one count but fewer than ten. V and J are TRBV12-3 or TRBV12-4 and TRBJ2-7; D perhaps matches TRBD2 (5 bases). The CDR3 loop spans 16 amino acids. V was trimmed by 6 bases and J by 2 bases, leaving 20 bases between them. CDR3 in amino acids: CASRAEDGLYPYEQYF. CDR3 DNA: TGTGCCAGCAGGGCCGAGGACGGACTCTATCCCTACGAGCAGTACTTC.

This clonotype was detected a few times. This rearrangement joins TRBV7-9 to TRBJ1-1; 7 nucleotides match TRBD1. Unmatched junction bases numbered 11, after V lost 5 bases and J lost 11 bases. Germline CDR1 SEHNR, CDR2 FQNEAQ (reference sequence). This CDR3 is built from 13 residues. The CDR3 is CASSPKGQGDAFF. In nucleotides, the CDR3 is TGTGCCAGCAGCCCCAAGGGGCAGGGGGACGCTTTCTTT.

As DNA, the CDR3 is TGTGCCAGCAGTTTTTCTCGAGGGGAGCAGTTCTTC. It yields the protein CASSFSRGEQFF. The chain is built from TRBV12-3 or TRBV12-4 and TRBJ2-1; a weak D match, TRBD2 (5 bases). The CDR3 is 12 residues long. Trimming removed 3 bases from V and 10 bases from J, with 10 bases in between.